What follows are 4 T cell receptor beta chains derived from one specimen sequenced in a study of T cells in Graves' hyperthyroidism and ophthalmopathy. Researchers amplified the TCR beta CDR3 regions from RNA transcripts. In the first-round RT-PCR of the TCR CDR3, the HTBI primer set was used. TCRdb re-called the multiplex PCR reads with MiXCR, one entry per CDR3 protein. This sample has around 290,000 distinct CDR3 sequences, with 12% to 15% found just once. The sequenced material came from blood. The receptors derive from a woman aged 40 to 55 with Graves' hyperthyroidism.

Worth noting for this clonotype: A much larger clone differs by one base, so this may be a read error. This chain uses TRBV24-1 with TRBJ2-7; D may correspond to TRBD1 or TRBD2 (5 bases each). V dropped 6 bases and J dropped 2 bases, with 19 bases sitting between them. CDR1 is KGHDR, CDR2 SFDVKD, per germline. The CDR3 contains 16 residues. The CDR3 coding sequence is TGTGCCACCAGTCCCGGGGCGGGTATAGTCCCCTACGAGCAGTACTTC. It translates to CATSPGAGIVPYEQYF.

This clonotype was seen many times. The gene calls are TRBV28 and TRBJ2-1; a possible D gene is TRBD1 (6 bases). Germline assignment: CDR1 MDHEN and CDR2 SYDVKM. This CDR3 spans 16 amino acids. Trimming left V 4 bases short and J 4 bases short, with 17 bases between. This CDR3 reads CASSSLGDKLYNEQFF. In DNA form, the CDR3 reads TGTGCCAGCAGTTCCCTCGGGGACAAGCTTTACAATGAGCAGTTCTTC.

J is TRBJ1-5 and V is TRBV5-4; D unresolved. The V end was cut by 3 bases, the J end by 4 bases, with 11 bases between. Germline V gives CDR1 SGHNT, CDR2 YYREEE (reference sequence). The CDR3 runs 14 residues. CDR3 residues: CASSSGPNNQPQHF. The CDR3 coding sequence is TGTGCCAGCAGCTCCGGGCCAAATAATCAGCCCCAGCATTTT. The full variable domain, with the rest looked up from reference TRBV5-4 and TRBJ1-5, is ETGVTQSPTHLIKTRGQQVTLRCSSQSGHNTVSWYQQALGQGPQFIFQYYREEENGRGNFPPRFSGLQFPNYSSELNVNALELDDSALYLCASSSGPNNQPQHFGDGTRLSIL.

This clonotype was recorded a few times. The rearrangement links TRBV20-1 to TRBJ1-2; D not resolved. CDR3 length equals 12 residues. Germline V gene sequence: CDR1 DFQATT, CDR2 SNEGSKA (reference sequence). Trimming took off 0 bases at V and 2 bases at J, with 4 bases between the two ends. The CDR3 sequence: CSAREQNYGYTF. In DNA form, the CDR3 reads TGCAGTGCTAGAGAACAGAACTATGGCTACACCTTC.